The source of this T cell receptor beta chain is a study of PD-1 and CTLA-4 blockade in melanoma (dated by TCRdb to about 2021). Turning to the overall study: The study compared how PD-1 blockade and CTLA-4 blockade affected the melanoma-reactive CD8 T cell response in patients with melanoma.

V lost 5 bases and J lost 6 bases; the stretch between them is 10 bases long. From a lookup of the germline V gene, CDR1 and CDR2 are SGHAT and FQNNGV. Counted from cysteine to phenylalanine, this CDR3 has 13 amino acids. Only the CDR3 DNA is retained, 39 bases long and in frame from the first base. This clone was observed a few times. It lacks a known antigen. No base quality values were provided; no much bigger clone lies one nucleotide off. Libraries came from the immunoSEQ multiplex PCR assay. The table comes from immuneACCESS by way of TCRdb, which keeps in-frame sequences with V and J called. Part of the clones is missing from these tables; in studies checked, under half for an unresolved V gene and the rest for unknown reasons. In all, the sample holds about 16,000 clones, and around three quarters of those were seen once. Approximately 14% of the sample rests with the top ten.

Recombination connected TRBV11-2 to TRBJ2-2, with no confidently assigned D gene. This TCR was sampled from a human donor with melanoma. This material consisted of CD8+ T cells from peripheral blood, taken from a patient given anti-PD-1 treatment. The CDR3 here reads CASSQGRSGELFF. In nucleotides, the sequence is TGTGCCAGCAGCCAAGGACGATCCGGGGAGCTGTTTTTT.